This T cell receptor (beta chain) was sequenced during a study of OX40 agonist ivuxolimab in advanced cancers. Study summary: Patients took ivuxolimab, an agonistic anti-OX40 (CD134) antibody.

The study's findings and limits: Patients with a partial response at 0.1-3.0 mg/kg had among the lowest clonal expansion. In a subset of nonresponders, normalized T-cell clonal expansion was also low.

Libraries were prepared by immunoSEQ multiplex PCR; TCRdb keeps only in-frame clonotypes and omits some of them. The table shows about 67,000 clones, with around 87% occurring only once. After removal of 3 bases from V and 4 bases from J, the junction contained 6 bases not matched to a gene. This CDR3 contains 15 residues. Germline V lookup: CDR1 ENHRY, CDR2 SYGVKD. With baseline, cycle 4 day 1, and cycle 7 day 1 as timepoints, blood was sampled. As regards this clone: The antigen remains unidentified.

The specimen comprised CD4+ or CD8+ T cells sorted from blood, sampled in a trial of the OX40 agonist ivuxolimab. This chain links TRBV10-3 with TRBJ2-7; 10 nucleotides align to TRBD2. The receptor was isolated from an adult with an advanced solid tumor such as melanoma, head and neck, liver or kidney cancer. The CDR3 DNA is TGTGCCATCAGTGACCAGGGGACTAGCGTTTACGAGCAGTACTTC. This encodes CAISDQGTSVYEQYF.